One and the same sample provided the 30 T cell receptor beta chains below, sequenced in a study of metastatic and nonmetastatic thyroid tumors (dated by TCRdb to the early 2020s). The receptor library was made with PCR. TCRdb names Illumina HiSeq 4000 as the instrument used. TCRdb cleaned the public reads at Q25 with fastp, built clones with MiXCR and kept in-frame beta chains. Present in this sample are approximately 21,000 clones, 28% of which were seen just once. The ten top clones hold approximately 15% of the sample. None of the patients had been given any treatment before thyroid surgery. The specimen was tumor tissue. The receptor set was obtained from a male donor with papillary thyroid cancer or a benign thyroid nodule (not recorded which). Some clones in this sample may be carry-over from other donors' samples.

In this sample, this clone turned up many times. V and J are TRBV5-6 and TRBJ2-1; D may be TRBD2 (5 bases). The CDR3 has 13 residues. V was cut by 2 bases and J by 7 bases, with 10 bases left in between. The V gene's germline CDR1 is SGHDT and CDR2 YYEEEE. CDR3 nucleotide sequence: TGTGCCAGCAGCTTAACTAGTGGTAATGAGCAGTTCTTC. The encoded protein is CASSLTSGNEQFF.

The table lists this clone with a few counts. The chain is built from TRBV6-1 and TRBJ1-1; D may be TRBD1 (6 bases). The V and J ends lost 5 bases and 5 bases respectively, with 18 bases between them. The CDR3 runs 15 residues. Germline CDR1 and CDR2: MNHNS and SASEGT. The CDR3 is CASSHESGAGTEAFF. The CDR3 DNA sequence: TGTGCCAGCAGTCACGAATCAGGGGCTGGGACTGAAGCTTTCTTT.

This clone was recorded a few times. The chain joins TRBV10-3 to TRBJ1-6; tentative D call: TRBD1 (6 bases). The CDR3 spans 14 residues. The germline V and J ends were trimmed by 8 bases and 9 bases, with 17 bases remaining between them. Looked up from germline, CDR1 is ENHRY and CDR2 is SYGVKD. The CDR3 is CAIGGRALGSPLHF. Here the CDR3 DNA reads TGTGCCATCGGGGGGCGGGCCCTCGGTTCACCCCTCCACTTT.

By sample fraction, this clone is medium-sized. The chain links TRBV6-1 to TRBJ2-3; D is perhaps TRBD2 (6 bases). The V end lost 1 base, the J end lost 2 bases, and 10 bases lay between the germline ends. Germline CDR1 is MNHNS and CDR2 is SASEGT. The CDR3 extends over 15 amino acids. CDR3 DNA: TGTGCCAGCAGTGAAGTCGGCGGGATCACAGATACGCAGTATTTT. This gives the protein CASSEVGGITDTQYF.

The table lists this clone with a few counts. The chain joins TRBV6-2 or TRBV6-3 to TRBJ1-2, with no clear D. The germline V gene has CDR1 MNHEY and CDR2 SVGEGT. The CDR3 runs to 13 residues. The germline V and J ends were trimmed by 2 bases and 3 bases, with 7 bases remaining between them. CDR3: CASSYAGDYGYTF. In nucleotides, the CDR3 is TGTGCCAGCAGTTACGCCGGTGACTATGGCTACACCTTC.

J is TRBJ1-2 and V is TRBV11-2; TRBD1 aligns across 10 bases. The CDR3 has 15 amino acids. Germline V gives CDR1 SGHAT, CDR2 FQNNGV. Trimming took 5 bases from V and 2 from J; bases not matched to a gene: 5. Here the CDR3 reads CASSGQTGGNYGYTF. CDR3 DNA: TGTGCCAGCAGCGGCCAGACAGGGGGCAACTATGGCTACACCTTC.

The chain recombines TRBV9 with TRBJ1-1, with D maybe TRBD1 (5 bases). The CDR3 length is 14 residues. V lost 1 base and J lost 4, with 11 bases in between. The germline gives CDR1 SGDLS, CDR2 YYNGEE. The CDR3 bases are TGTGCCAGCAGCGTATGGAACGGGGCCACTGAAGCTTTCTTT. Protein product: CASSVWNGATEAFF.

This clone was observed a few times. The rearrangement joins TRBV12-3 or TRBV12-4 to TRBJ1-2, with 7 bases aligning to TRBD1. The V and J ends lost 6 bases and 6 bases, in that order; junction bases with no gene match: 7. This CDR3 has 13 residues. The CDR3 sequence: CASSKQGWNGYTF. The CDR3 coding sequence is TGTGCCAGCAGCAAACAGGGGTGGAATGGCTACACCTTC.

CDR3 region: CSAREETGAGPAEQYF. DNA for the CDR3: TGCAGTGCTAGGGAAGAAACCGGGGCAGGCCCGGCGGAGCAGTACTTC. The chain is built from TRBV20-1 and TRBJ2-7; the D gene could be TRBD1 or TRBD2 (5 bases each). Per the germline V gene, CDR1 is DFQATT and CDR2 is SNEGSKA (reference sequence). The CDR3 has 16 residues. V was clipped by 3 bases and J by 7 bases, with 25 bases between them.

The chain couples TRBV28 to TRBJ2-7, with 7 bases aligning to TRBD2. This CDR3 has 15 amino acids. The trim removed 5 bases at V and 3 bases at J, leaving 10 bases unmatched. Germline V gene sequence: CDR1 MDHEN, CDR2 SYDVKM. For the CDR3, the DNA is TGTGCCAGCAGTACCCGAATTGCGGGAGACTACGAGCAGTACTTC. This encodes CASSTRIAGDYEQYF.

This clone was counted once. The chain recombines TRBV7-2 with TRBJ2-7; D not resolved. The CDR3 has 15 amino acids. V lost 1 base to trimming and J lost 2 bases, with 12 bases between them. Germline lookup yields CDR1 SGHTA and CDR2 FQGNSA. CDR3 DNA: TGTGCCAGCAGCTTAGGCCCCCAAACAACCTACGAGCAGTACTTC. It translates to CASSLGPQTTYEQYF.

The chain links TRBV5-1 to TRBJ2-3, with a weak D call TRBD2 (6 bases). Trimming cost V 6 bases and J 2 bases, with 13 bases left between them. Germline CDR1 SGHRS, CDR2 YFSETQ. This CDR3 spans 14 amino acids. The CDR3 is CASKAGRSTDTQYF. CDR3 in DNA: TGCGCCAGCAAGGCGGGGCGCTCCACAGATACGCAGTATTTT.

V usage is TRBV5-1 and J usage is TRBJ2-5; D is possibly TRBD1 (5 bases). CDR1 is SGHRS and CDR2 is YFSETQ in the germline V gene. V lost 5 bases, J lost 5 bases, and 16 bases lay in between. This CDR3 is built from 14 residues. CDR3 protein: CASRSQGSWETQYF. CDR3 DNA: TGCGCCAGCAGGTCTCAGGGATCGTGGGAGACCCAGTACTTC. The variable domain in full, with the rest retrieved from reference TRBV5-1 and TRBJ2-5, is KAGVTQTPRYLIKTRGQQVTLSCSPISGHRSVSWYQQTPGQGLQFLFEYFSETQRNKGNFPGRFSGRQFSNSRSEMNVSTLELGDSALYLCASRSQGSWETQYFGPGTRLLVL.

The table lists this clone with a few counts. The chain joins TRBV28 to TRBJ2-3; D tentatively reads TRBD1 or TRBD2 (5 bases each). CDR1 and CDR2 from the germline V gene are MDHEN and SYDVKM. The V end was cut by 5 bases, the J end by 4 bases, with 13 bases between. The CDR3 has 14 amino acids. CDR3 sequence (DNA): TGTGCCAGCAGTCACAGGACTTGGCCAGATACGCAGTATTTT. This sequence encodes CASSHRTWPDTQYF.

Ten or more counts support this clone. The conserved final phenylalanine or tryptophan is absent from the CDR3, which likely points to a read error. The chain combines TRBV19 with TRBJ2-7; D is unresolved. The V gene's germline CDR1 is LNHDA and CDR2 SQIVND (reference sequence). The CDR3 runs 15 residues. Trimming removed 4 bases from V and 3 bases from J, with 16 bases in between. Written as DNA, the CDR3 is TGTGCCAGTAGTACCCTAATGGGCAGAAGCTACGAGCAGTACTCC. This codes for CASSTLMGRSYEQYS.

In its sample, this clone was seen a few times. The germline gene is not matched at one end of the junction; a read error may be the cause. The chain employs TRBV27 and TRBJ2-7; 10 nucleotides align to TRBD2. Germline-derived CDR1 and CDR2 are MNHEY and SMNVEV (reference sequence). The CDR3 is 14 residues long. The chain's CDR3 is CASSFVLAGDDQYF. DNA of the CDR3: TGTGCCAGCAGTTTTGTGCTAGCGGGAGACGATCAGTACTTC.

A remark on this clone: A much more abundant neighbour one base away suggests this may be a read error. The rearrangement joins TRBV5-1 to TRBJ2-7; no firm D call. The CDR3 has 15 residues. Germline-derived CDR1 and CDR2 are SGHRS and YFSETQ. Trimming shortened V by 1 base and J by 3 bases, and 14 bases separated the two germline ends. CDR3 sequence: CASSLTSASDYEQYF. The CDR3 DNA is TGCGCCAGCAGCTTGACCTCAGCGTCCGACTACGAGCAGTACTTC.

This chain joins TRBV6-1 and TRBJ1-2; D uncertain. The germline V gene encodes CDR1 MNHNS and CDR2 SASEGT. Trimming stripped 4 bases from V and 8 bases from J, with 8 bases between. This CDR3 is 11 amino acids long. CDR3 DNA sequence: TGTGCCAGCAGTGTCTTCGTCGGCTACACCTTC. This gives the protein CASSVFVGYTF.

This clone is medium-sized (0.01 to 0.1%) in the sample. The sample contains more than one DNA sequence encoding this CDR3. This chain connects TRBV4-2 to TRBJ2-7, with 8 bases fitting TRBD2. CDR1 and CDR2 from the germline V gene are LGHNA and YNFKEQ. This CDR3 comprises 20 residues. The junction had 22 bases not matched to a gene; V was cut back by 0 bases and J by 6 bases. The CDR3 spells CASSQDALGIRTSPTSEQYF. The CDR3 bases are TGTGCCAGCAGCCAAGATGCGCTGGGGATTCGGACTAGCCCGACTAGCGAGCAGTACTTC.

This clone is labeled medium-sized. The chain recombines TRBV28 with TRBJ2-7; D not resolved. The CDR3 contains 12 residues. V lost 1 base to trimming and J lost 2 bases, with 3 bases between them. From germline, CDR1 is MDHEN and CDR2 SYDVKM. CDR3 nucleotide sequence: TGTGCCAGCAGTTTATCCCCCTACGAGCAGTACTTC. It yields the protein CASSLSPYEQYF.

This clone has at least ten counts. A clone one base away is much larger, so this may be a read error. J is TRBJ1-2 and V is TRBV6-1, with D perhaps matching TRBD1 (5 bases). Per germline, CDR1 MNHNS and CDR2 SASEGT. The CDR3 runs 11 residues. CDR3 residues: CACRVFGGYTF. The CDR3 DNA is TGTGCCTGCAGGGTCTTCGGCGGCTACACCTTC.

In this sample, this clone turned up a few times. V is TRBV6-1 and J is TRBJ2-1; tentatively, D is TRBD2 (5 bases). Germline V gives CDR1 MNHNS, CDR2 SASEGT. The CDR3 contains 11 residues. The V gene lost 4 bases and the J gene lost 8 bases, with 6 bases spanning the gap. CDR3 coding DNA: TGTGCCAGCAGTGGAGGGTATGAGCAGTTCTTC. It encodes CASSGGYEQFF.

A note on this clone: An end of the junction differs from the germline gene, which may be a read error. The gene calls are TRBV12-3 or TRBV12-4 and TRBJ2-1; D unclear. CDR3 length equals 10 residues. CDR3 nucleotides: TGTGTCAGCAGTTCCAATGAGCAGTTCTTC. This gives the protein CVSSSNEQFF.

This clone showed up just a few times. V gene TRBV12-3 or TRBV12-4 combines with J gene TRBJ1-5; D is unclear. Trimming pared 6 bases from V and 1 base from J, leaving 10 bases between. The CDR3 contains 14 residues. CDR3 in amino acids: CASSRVGSNQPQHF. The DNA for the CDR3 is TGTGCCAGCAGCCGGGTGGGCAGCAATCAGCCCCAGCATTTT.

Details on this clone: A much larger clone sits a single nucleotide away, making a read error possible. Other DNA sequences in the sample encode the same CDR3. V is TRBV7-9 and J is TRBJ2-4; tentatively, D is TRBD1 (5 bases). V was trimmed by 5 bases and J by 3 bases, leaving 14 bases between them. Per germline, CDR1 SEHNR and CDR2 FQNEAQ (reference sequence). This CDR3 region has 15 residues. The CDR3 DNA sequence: TGTGCCAGCAGCCCCACTGCAGGGAACAAAAACATTCAGTACTTC. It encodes CASSPTAGNKNIQYF.

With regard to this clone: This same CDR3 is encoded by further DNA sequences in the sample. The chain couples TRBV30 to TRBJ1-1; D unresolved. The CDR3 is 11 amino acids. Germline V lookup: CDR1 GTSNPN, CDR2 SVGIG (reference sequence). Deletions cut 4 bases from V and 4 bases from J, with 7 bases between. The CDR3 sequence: CAWIRATEAFF. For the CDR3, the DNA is TGTGCCTGGATTCGGGCCACTGAAGCTTTCTTT.

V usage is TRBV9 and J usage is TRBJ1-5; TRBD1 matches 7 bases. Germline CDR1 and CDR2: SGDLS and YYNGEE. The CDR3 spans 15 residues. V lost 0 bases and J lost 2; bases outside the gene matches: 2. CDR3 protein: CASSVGDRGNQPQHF. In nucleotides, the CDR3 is TGTGCCAGCAGCGTAGGAGACAGGGGCAATCAGCCCCAGCATTTT.

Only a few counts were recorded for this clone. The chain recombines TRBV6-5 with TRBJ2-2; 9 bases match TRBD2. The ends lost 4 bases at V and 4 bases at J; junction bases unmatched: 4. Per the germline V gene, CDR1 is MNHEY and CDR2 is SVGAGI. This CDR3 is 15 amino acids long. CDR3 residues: CASSFSGSSTGELFF. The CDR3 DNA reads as TGTGCCAGCAGTTTTAGCGGGAGCAGCACCGGGGAGCTGTTTTTT.

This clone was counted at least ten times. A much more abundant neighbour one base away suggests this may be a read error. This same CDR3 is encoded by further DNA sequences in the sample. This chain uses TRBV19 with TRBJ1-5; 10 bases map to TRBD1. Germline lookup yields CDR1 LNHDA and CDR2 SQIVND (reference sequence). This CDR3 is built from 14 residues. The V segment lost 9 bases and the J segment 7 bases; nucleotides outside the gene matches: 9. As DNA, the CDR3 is TGTGCCAGCTCAGAGACAGGGGGCGGGCAGCCCCAGCATTTT. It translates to CASSETGGGQPQHF.

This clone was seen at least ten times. The CDR3: CASSLAARAKGYTF. CDR3 bases: TGTGCCAGCAGCTTGGCGGCCAGGGCCAAGGGCTACACCTTC. V is TRBV5-4 and J is TRBJ1-2; maybe TRBD1 (5 bases). Trimming shortened V by 0 bases and J by 8 bases, and 14 bases separated the two germline ends. Germline loops: CDR1 SGHNT, CDR2 YYREEE (reference sequence). CDR3 length: 14 residues. The full variable domain, with the rest looked up from reference TRBV5-4 and TRBJ1-2, is ETGVTQSPTHLIKTRGQQVTLRCSSQSGHNTVSWYQQALGQGPQFIFQYYREEENGRGNFPPRFSGLQFPNYSSELNVNALELDDSALYLCASSLAARAKGYTFGSGTRLTVV.